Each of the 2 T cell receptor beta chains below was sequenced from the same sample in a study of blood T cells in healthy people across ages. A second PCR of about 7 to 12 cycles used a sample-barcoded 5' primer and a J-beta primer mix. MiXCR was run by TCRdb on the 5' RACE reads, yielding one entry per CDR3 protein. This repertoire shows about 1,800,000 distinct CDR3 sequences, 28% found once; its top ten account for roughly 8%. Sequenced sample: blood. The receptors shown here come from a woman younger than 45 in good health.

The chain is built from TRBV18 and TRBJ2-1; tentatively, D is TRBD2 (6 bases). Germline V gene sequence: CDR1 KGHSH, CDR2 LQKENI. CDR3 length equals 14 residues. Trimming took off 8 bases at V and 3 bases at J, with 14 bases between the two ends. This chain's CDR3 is CASSPAGVYNEQFF. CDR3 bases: TGTGCCAGCAGCCCAGCGGGCGTCTACAATGAGCAGTTCTTC.

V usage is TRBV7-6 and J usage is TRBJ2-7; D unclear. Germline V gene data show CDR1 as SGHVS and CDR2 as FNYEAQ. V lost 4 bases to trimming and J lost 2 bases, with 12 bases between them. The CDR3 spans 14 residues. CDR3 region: CASSCLGGAYEQYF. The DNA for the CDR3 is TGTGCCAGCAGCTGTCTCGGTGGGGCCTACGAGCAGTACTTC. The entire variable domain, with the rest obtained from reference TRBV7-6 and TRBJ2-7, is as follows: GAGVSQSPRYKVTKRGQDVALRCDPISGHVSLYWYRQALGQGPEFLTYFNYEAQQDKSGLPNDRFSAERPEGSISTLTIQRTEQRDSAMYRCASSCLGGAYEQYFGPGTRLTVT.